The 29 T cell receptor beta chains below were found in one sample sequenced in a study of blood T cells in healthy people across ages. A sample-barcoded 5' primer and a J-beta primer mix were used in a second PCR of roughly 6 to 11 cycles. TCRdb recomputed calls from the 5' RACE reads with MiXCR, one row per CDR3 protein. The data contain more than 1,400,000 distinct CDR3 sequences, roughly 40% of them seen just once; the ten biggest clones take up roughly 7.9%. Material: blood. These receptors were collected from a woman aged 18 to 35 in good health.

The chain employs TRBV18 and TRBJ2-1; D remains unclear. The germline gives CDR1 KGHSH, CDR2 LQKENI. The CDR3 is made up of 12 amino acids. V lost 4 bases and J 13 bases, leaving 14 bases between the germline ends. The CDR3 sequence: CASSLGQETQFF. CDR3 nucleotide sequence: TGTGCCAGCTCACTTGGCCAAGAGACCCAGTTCTTC.

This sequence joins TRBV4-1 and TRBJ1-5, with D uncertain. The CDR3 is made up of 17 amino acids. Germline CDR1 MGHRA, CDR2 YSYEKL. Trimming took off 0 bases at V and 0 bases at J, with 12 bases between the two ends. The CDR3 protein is CASSQDWQIYSNQPQHF. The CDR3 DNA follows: TGCGCCAGCAGCCAAGATTGGCAGATCTATAGCAATCAGCCCCAGCATTTT.

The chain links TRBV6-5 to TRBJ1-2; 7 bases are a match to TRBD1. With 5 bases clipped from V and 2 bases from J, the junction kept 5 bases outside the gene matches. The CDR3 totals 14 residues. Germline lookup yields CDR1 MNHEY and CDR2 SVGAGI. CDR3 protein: CASSPDRRNYGYTF. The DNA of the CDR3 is TGTGCCAGCAGTCCGGACAGGCGCAACTATGGCTACACCTTC.

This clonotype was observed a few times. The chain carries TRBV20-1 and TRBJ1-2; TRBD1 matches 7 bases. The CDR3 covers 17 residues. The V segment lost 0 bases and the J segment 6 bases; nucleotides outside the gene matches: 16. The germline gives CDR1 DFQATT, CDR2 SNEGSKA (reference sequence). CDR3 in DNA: TGCAGTGCTAGAGAGCAGGGACAGCGTAGAGGGACGGATGGCTACACCTTC. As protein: CSAREQGQRRGTDGYTF.

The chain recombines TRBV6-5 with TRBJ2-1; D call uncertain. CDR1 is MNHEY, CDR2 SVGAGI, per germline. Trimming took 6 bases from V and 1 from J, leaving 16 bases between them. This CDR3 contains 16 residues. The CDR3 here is CASRPRLDGSYNEQFF. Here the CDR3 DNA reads TGTGCCAGCAGACCACGTTTGGACGGTTCCTACAATGAGCAGTTCTTC.

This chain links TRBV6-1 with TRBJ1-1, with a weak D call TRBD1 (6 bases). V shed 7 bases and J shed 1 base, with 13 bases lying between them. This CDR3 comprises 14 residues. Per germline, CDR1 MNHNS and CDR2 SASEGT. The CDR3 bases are TGTGCCAGCATTAGGACAGCCTCGAACACTGAAGCTTTCTTT. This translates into CASIRTASNTEAFF.

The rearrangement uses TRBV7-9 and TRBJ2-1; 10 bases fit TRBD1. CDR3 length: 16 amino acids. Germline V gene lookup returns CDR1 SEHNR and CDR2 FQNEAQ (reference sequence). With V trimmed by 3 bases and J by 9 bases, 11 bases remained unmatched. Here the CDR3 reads CASSFVGTGVLGEQFF. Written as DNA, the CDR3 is TGTGCCAGCAGCTTCGTAGGGACAGGGGTACTCGGTGAGCAGTTCTTC.

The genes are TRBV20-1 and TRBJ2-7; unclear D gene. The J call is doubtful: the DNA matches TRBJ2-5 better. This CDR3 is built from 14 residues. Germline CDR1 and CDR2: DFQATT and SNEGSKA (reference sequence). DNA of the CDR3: TGCAGTGCTAGAGATGTAGTTGGAAGAGAGACCCAGTACTTC. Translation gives CSARDVVGRETQYF.

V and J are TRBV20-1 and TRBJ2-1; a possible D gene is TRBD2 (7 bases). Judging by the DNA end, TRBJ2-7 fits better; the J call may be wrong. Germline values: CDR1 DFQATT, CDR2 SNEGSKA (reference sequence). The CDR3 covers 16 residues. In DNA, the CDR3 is TGCAGTGCTGACTTAACCGGGGGGACAAAGGACAATGAGCAGTACTTC. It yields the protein CSADLTGGTKDNEQYF.

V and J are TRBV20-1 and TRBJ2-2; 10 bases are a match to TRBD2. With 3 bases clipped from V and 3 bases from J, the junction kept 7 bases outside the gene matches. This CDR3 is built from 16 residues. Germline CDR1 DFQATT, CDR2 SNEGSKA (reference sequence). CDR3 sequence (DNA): TGCAGTGCTAGCCTAGCGGGGGCCCTGGACACCGGGGAGCTGTTTTTT. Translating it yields CSASLAGALDTGELFF.

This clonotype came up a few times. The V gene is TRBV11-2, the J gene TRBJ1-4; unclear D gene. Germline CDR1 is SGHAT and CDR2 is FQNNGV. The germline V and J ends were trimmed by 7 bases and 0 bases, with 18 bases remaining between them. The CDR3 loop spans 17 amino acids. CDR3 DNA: TGTGCCAGCACCCGAGAATTTGGAGCTGCAACTAATGAAAAACTGTTTTTT. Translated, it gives CASTREFGAATNEKLFF.

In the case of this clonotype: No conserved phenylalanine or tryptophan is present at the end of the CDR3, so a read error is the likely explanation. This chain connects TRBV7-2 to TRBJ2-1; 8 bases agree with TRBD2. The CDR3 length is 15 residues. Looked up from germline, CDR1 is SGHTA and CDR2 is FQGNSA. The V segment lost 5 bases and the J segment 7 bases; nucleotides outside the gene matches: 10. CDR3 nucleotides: TGTGCCAGCAGCCACGGGGGGGGAGAGCAAAATGAGCAGTTCTCC. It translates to CASSHGGGEQNEQFS.

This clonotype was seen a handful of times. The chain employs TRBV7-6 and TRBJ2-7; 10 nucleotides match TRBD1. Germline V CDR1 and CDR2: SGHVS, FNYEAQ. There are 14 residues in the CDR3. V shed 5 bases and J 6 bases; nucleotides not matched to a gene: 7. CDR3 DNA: TGTGCCAGCAGCCTCGGGACAGGGGTGTCCGAGCAGTACTTC. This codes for CASSLGTGVSEQYF.

The CDR3 nucleotides read TGCAGTGCTAGTCCAGGGCACTATGGCTACACCTTC. Translated, it gives CSASPGHYGYTF. The J gene is TRBJ1-2, the V gene TRBV20-1, with D maybe TRBD1 (5 bases). The CDR3 length is 12 residues. V lost 3 bases and J 3 bases, leaving 8 bases between the germline ends. The germline gives CDR1 DFQATT, CDR2 SNEGSKA (reference sequence).

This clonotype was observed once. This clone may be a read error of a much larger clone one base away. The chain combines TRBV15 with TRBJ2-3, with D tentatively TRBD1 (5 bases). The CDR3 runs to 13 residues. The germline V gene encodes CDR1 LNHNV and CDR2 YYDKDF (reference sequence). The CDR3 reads CTTSRDRGDTQYF. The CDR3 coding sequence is TGTACCACCAGCAGAGATAGGGGAGATACGCAGTATTTT.

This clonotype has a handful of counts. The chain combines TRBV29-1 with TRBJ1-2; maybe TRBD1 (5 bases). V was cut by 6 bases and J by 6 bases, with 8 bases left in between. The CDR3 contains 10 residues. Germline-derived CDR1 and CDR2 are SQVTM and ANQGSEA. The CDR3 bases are TGCAGCGTCGTGGGGGATGGCTACACCTTC. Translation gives CSVVGDGYTF. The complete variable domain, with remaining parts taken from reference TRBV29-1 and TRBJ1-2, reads SAVISQKPSRDICQRGTSLTIQCQVDSQVTMMFWYRQQPGQSLTLIATANQGSEATYESGFVIDKFPISRPNLTFSTLTVSNMSPEDSSIYLCSVVGDGYTFGSGTRLTVV.

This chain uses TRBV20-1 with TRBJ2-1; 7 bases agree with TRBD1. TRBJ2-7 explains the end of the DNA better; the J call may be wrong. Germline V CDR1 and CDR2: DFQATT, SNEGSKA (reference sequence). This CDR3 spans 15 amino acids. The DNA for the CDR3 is TGCAGTGCCGAGACAGGGTCGGGTGTATACAATGAGCAGTACTTC. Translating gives CSAETGSGVYNEQYF.

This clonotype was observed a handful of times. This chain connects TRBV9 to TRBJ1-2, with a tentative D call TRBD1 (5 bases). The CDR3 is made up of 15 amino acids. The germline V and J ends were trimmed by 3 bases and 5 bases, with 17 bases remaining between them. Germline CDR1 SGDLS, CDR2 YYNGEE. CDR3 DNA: TGTGCCAGCAGCGAGGCGGGAATGAAGGGGTATGGCTACACCTTC. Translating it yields CASSEAGMKGYGYTF.

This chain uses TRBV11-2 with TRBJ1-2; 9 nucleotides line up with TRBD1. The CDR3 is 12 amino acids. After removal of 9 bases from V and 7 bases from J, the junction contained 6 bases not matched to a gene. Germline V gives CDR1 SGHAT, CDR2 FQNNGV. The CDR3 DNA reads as TGTGCCAGTAAACAGGGGGCGTGTGGCTACACCTTC. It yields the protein CASKQGACGYTF. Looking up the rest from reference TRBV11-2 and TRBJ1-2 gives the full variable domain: EAGVAQSPRYKIIEKRQSVAFWCNPISGHATLYWYQQILGQGPKLLIQFQNNGVVDDSQLPKDRFSAERLKGVDSTLKIQPAKLEDSAVYLCASKQGACGYTFGSGTRLTVV.

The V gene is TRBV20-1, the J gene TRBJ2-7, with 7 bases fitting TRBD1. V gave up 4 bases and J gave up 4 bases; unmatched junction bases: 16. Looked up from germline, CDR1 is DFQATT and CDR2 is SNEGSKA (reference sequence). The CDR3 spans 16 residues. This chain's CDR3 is CSATPREGATWYEQYF. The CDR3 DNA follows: TGCAGTGCTACCCCCCGAGAGGGGGCGACCTGGTACGAGCAGTACTTC.

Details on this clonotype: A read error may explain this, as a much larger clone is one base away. CDR3 in amino acids: CASSLRRTNHGYTF. CDR3 in DNA: TGTGCCAGCAGCTTAAGGCGGACGAACCATGGCTACACCTTC. V and J are TRBV11-2 and TRBJ1-2; D ambiguous. The V end was cut by 2 bases, the J end by 6 bases, with 13 bases between. CDR1 and CDR2 (germline): SGHAT, FQNNGV. The CDR3 has 14 residues.

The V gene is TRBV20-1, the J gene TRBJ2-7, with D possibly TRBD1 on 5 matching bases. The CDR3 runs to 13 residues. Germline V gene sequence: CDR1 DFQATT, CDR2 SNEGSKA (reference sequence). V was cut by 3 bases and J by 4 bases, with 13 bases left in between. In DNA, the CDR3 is TGCAGTGCTAGCCAGGGCGGAGTGTACGAGCAGTACTTC. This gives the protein CSASQGGVYEQYF.

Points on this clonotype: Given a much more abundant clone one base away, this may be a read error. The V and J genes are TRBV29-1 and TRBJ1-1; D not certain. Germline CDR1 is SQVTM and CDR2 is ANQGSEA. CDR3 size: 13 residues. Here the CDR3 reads CGVARRLRTEAFF. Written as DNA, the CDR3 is TGCGGCGTGGCCCGCAGGTTGCGCACTGAAGCTTTCTTT. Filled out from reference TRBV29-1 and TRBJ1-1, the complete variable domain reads SAVISQKPSRDICQRGTSLTIQCQVDSQVTMMFWYRQQPGQSLTLIATANQGSEATYESGFVIDKFPISRPNLTFSTLTVSNMSPEDSSIYLCGVARRLRTEAFFGQGTRLTVV.

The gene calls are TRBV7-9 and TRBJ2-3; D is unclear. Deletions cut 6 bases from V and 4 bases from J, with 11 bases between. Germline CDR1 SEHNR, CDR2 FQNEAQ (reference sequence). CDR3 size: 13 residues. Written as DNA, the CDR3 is TGTGCCAGCAGTGTGGAAAACCCAGATACGCAGTATTTT. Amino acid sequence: CASSVENPDTQYF.

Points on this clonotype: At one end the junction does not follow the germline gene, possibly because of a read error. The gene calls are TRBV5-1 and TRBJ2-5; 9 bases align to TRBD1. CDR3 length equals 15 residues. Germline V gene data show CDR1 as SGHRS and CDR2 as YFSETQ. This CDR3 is CASSLQGANQETQNF. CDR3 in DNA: TGCGCCAGCAGCTTACAGGGGGCTAACCAAGAGACCCAGAACTTC.

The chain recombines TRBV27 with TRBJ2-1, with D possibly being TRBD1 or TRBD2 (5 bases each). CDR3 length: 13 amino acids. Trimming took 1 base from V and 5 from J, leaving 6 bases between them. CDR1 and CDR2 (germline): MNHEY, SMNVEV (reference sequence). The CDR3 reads CASSLWGNNEQFF. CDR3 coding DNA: TGTGCCAGCAGTTTATGGGGGAACAATGAGCAGTTCTTC.

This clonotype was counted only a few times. Here the CDR3 DNA reads TGTGCCAGCAGCCAAGATACATTCAAAGGGAGCCGGGCCTACGAGCAGTACTTC. This translates into CASSQDTFKGSRAYEQYF. The V and J genes are TRBV3-1 and TRBJ2-7; D possibly corresponds to TRBD2 (5 bases). V lost 0 bases, J lost 2 bases, and 20 bases lay in between. The germline V gene encodes CDR1 LGHDT and CDR2 YNNKEL (reference sequence). This CDR3 comprises 18 residues.

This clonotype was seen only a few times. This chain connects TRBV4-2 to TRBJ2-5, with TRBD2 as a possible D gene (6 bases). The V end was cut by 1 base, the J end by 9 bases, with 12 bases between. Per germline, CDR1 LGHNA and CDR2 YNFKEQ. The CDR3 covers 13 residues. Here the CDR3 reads CASSQVLGGAQYF. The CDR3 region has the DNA TGTGCCAGCAGCCAAGTACTAGGAGGGGCCCAGTACTTC.

CDR3 region: CATSATSGKSEQFF. The CDR3 nucleotides are TGTGCCACCAGTGCTACTAGCGGGAAGTCGGAGCAGTTCTTC. The rearrangement joins TRBV24-1 to TRBJ2-1; 10 nucleotides match TRBD2. The V segment lost 5 bases and the J segment 10 bases; nucleotides outside the gene matches: 7. CDR3 length: 14 residues. Germline V gene sequence: CDR1 KGHDR, CDR2 SFDVKD.